The source of this T cell receptor (beta chain) is a study of Graves' ophthalmopathy and Graves' hyperthyroidism. Amplification of the TCR beta CDR3 regions used RNA transcripts (as template). RT-PCR in the first round used HTBI primers; a second-round multiplex PCR followed. A single record per CDR3 protein comes from TCRdb applying MiXCR to the multiplex PCR reads. The table lists roughly 1.1 million distinct CDR3 sequences, about 35% of them singletons. V dropped 0 bases and J dropped 3 bases, with 14 bases sitting between them. CDR1 is DFQATT and CDR2 is SNEGSKA in the germline V gene (reference sequence). The CDR3 totals 15 residues. This clonotype was detected a few times.

The sample consisted of peripheral blood or thyroid tissue (not recorded which). The gene calls are TRBV20-1 and TRBJ1-1, with D tentatively TRBD1 (5 bases). The receptor was derived from an adult man with Graves' hyperthyroidism. The CDR3 DNA sequence: TGCAGTGCTAGAGAGCGGGGGAAGTTGGACACTGAAGCTTTCTTT. Encoded protein: CSARERGKLDTEAFF.